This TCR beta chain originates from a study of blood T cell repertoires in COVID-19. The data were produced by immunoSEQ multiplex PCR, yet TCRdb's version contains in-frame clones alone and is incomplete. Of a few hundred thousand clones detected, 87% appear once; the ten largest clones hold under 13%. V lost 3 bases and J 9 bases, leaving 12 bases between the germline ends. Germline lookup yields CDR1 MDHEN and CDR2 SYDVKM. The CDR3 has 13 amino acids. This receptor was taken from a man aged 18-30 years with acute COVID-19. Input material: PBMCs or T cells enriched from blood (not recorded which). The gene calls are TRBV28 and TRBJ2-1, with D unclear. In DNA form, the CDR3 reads TGTGCCAGCAGTTTTTCGGGTTTGGGTGAGCAGTTCTTC. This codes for CASSFSGLGEQFF.